This entry is about one TCR beta chain. Antigen specificity is unknown. CTLA-4 blockade using ipilimumab, together with focal radiation, was received by patients with chemo-refractory metastatic non-small-cell lung cancer. V was cut by 4 bases and J by 0 bases, with 12 bases left in between. The CDR3 covers 16 residues. Germline V gene data show CDR1 as SNHLY and CDR2 as FYNNEI. The data were taken from a study of radiotherapy plus CTLA-4 blockade in lung cancer. Study-level findings and limits: After radiotherapy and ipilimumab, tumor-derived clones expanded in peripheral blood.

TCRdb keeps only in-frame clones here, not all; method: immunoSEQ multiplex PCR. The data contain about 97,000 clones, about 70% of them singletons. The receptor comes from a human donor with non-small cell lung cancer who had a partial response to radiotherapy plus ipilimumab. Some clones in this sample may be carry-over from other donors' samples. This specimen consisted of peripheral blood, obtained from a patient treated with radiotherapy plus ipilimumab. The chain is built from TRBV2 and TRBJ1-4; D gene ambiguous. The chain's CDR3 is CASSVRVPSTNEKLFF. The CDR3 DNA sequence: TGTGCCAGCAGTGTGAGAGTTCCGTCAACTAATGAAAAACTGTTTTTT.